In this sample, the clone carrying this T cell receptor (beta chain) turned up a few times. The target antigen is unknown. The V end lost 0 bases, the J end lost 9 bases, and 21 bases lay between the germline ends. CDR1 and CDR2 (germline): MNHEY, SVGAGI. The CDR3 has 17 amino acids. The sample originates from a study of T cell repertoires in cytomegalovirus infection. For the study at large: In public TCR beta signatures, there were indications of both CMV infection and matching HLA type.

TCRdb used MiXCR to reprocess the reads, holding one entry per CDR3 protein. The sample consists of roughly 500,000 distinct CDR3 sequences, roughly a third of them appearing once. The material was cultured PBMCs, obtained from culture after CMV antigen stimulation. The sequence came from a human donor in good health (CMV status not recorded). Some clones in this sample may be carry-over from other donors' samples. This chain joins TRBV6-5 and TRBJ2-1; the D gene could be TRBD1 or TRBD2 (7 bases each). The CDR3 reads CASSYSTRELQGGEQFF. As DNA, the CDR3 is TGTGCCAGCAGTTACTCGACGCGGGAGCTTCAGGGGGGTGAGCAGTTCTTC.